This T cell receptor (beta chain) was recorded in a study of siplizumab effects on memory and regulatory T cells. Points from the study as a whole: Proliferating CD4+ or CD8+ clones, roughly 75-95% of them, lacked an assignable naive or memory phenotype.

On this clone itself: Its antigen remains unknown.

The germline CDR1 and CDR2 sequences are SGHAT and FQNNGV. CDR3 size: 16 residues. V was pared by 0 bases and J by 5 bases, with 13 bases between. Sequencing used immunoSEQ multiplex PCR; TCRdb keeps in-frame clones, though not all of them. The table shows 70,000 or so clones, with approximately 88% occurring only once. The TCR originated in a human donor in good health. The sample was Tregs sorted from blood. The chain employs TRBV11-2 and TRBJ2-2, with D possibly matching TRBD2 (5 bases). The DNA of the CDR3 is TGTGCCAGCAGCTTAGATTTGCGGGCGAGTACCGGGGAGCTGTTTTTT. Translating it yields CASSLDLRASTGELFF. Full variable domain (remainder filled in from reference TRBV11-2 and TRBJ2-2): EAGVAQSPRYKIIEKRQSVAFWCNPISGHATLYWYQQILGQGPKLLIQFQNNGVVDDSQLPKDRFSAERLKGVDSTLKIQPAKLEDSAVYLCASSLDLRASTGELFFGEGSRLTVL.